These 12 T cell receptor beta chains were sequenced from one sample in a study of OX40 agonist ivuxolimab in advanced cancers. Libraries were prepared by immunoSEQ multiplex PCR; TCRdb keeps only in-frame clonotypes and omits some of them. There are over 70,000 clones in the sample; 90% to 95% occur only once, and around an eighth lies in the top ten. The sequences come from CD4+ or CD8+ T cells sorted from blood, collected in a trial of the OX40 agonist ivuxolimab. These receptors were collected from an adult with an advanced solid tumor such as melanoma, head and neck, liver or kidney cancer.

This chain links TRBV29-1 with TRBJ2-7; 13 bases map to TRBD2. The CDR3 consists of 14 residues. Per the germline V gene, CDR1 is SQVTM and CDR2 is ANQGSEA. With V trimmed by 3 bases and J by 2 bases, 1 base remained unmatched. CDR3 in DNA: TGCAGCGTTGAGGGGACTAGCGGGGCCTACGAGCAGTACTTC. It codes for CSVEGTSGAYEQYF.

The CDR3: CASRPGPSLGAFF. The CDR3 DNA sequence: TGTGCCAGTAGACCCGGGCCCAGTTTGGGAGCTTTCTTT. The chain joins TRBV19 to TRBJ1-1; D gene ambiguous. V lost 6 bases and J 10 bases, leaving 18 bases between the germline ends. Germline V lookup: CDR1 LNHDA, CDR2 SQIVND (reference sequence). There are 13 residues in the CDR3.

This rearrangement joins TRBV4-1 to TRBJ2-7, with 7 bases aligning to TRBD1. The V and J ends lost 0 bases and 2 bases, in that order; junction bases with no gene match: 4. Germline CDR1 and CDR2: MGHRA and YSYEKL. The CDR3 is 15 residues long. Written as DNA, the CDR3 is TGCGCCAGCAGCCAAGATACGGGGACAGCCTACGAGCAGTACTTC. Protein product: CASSQDTGTAYEQYF.

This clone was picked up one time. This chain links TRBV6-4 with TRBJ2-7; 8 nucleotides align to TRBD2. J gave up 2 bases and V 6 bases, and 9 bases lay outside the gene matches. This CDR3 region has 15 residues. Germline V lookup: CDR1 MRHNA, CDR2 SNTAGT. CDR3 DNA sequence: TGTGCCAGCAGGGTGGAGGCTAGCGGGCCCTACGAGCAGTACTTC. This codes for CASRVEASGPYEQYF.

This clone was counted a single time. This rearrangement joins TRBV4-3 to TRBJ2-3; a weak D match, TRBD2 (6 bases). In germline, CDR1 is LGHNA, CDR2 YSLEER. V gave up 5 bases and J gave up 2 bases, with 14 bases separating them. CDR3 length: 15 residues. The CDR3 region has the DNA TGCGCCAGCAGCGGGGGGTCGGATCCCACAGATACGCAGTATTTT. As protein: CASSGGSDPTDTQYF.

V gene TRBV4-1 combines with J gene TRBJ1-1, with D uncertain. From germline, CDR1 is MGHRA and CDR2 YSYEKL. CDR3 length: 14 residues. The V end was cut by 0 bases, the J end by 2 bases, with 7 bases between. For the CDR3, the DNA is TGCGCCAGCAGCCAAGATGCACTTAACACTGAAGCTTTCTTT. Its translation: CASSQDALNTEAFF.

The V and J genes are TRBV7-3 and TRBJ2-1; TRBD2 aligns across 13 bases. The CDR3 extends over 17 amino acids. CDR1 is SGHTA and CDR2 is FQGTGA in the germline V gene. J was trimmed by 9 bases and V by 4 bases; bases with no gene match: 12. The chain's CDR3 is CASSSPKGLAGVGEQFF. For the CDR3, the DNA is TGTGCCAGCAGCTCCCCCAAAGGACTAGCGGGAGTTGGTGAGCAGTTCTTC.

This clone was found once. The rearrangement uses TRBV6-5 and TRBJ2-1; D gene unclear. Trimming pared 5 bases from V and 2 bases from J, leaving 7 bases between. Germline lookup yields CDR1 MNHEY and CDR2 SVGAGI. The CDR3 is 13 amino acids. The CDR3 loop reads CASSLPPYNEQFF. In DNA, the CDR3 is TGTGCCAGCAGTCTCCCTCCCTACAATGAGCAGTTCTTC.

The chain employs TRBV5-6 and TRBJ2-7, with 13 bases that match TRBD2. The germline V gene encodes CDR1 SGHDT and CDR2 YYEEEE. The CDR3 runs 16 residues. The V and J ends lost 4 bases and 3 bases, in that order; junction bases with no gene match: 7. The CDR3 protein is CASSPPGLAGNYEQYF. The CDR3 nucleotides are TGTGCCAGCAGCCCCCCGGGACTAGCGGGAAACTACGAGCAGTACTTC.

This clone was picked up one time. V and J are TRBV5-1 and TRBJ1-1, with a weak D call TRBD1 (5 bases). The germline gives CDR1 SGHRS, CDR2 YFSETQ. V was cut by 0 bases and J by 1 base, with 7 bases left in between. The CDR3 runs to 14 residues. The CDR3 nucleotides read TGCGCCAGCAGCTTGGCAGGGCGGAACACTGAAGCTTTCTTT. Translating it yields CASSLAGRNTEAFF.

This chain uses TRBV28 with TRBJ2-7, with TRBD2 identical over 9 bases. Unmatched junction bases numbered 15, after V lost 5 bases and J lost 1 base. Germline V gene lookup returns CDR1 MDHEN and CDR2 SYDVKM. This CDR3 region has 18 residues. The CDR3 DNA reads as TGTGCCAGCAGTCCCCTCGCCCCAAGGCTAGCGGGATCCTACGAGCAGTACTTC. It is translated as CASSPLAPRLAGSYEQYF.

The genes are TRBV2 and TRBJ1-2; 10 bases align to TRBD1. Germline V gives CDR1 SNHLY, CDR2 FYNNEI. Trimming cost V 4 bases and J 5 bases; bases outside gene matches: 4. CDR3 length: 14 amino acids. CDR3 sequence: CASSGQGAFYGYTF. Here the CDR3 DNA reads TGTGCCAGCAGTGGACAGGGGGCTTTTTATGGCTACACCTTC.